This T cell receptor (beta chain) appears in the sequencing data of a study of blood T cell repertoires in COVID-19. Study processing details: Estimated nucleated cell counts came from reference gene primer amplification. Using immunoSEQ multiplex PCR, the repertoire was profiled, and TCRdb retains in-frame clones only, with some absent. The V and J calls and clone size come from that table; D and trimming were worked out from the DNA. The sample carries 50,000 to 70,000 clones, around 77% recorded once. This clone appeared many times. Sequencing used peripheral blood. This TCR came from a man between 60 and 75 years old with acute or convalescent COVID-19.

The CDR3 sequence is CASSSQNAVGGSPLHF. The DNA of the CDR3 is TGTGCCAGCAGCTCGCAGAATGCGGTGGGGGGTTCACCCCTCCACTTT. The chain has TRBV5-4 and TRBJ1-6, with a tentative D call TRBD1 (5 bases). Germline V gives CDR1 SGHNT, CDR2 YYREEE (reference sequence). The CDR3 covers 16 residues. V was cut by 3 bases and J by 9 bases, with 19 bases left in between. Using reference TRBV5-4 and TRBJ1-6 for the parts outside the CDR3, the full variable domain is ETGVTQSPTHLIKTRGQQVTLRCSSQSGHNTVSWYQQALGQGPQFIFQYYREEENGRGNFPPRFSGLQFPNYSSELNVNALELDDSALYLCASSSQNAVGGSPLHFGNGTRLTVT.